This is a list of T cell receptor beta chains from one sample in a study of blood T cell repertoires in COVID-19. This table comes from immunoSEQ multiplex PCR, and its TCRdb copy is limited to in-frame clones, with some not included. Of about 330,000 clones in the sample, 87% are singletons; the top ten hold around 5.9%. The sample was PBMCs or T cells enriched from blood (not recorded which). These receptors were taken from a woman in her 30s who had recovered from COVID-19. The CDR3 runs from the conserved cysteine through the conserved F or W.

j_call: TRBJ2-2
v_call: TRBV3-1/TRBV3-2
cdr3_aa: CASSRQSGGLTGELFF

j_call: TRBJ1-1
v_call: TRBV5-4
cdr3_aa: CASSLGRENTEAFF

j_call: TRBJ2-1
v_call: TRBV5-1
cdr3_aa: CASSWGQGAANEQFF

j_call: TRBJ1-2
v_call: TRBV6-1
cdr3_aa: CASSEAYFEISF

j_call: TRBJ1-1
v_call: TRBV11-3
cdr3_aa: CASSLGGRTLNTEAFF

j_call: TRBJ1-2
v_call: TRBV11-2
cdr3_aa: CASSLDSLPRGKNYGYTF

j_call: TRBJ1-1
v_call: TRBV6-1
cdr3_aa: CASSVADKMNTEAFF

j_call: TRBJ1-2
v_call: TRBV7-2
cdr3_aa: CASSLELRTEDGYTF

j_call: TRBJ2-3
v_call: TRBV7-3
cdr3_aa: CASSLDRGGNMYF

j_call: TRBJ1-2
v_call: TRBV19
cdr3_aa: CASTRTGGSNYGYTF

j_call: TRBJ1-2
v_call: TRBV3-1/TRBV3-2
cdr3_aa: CASSQLYDYGYTF

j_call: TRBJ1-4
v_call: TRBV5-1
cdr3_aa: CASSRNRASNEKLFF

j_call: TRBJ2-3
v_call: TRBV13
cdr3_aa: CASSSLLGGYTDTQYF

j_call: TRBJ1-6
v_call: TRBV6-5
cdr3_aa: CASGPPSDSPLHF

j_call: TRBJ2-3
v_call: TRBV2
cdr3_aa: CASSFDRGQTDTQYF

j_call: TRBJ2-1
v_call: TRBV3-1/TRBV3-2
cdr3_aa: CASSQELAGGFHNEQFF

j_call: TRBJ2-1
v_call: TRBV7-6
cdr3_aa: CASSLRGAGGSEEQFF

j_call: TRBJ1-5
v_call: TRBV7-2
cdr3_aa: CASSPGTGGNQPQHF

j_call: TRBJ1-5
v_call: TRBV6-5
cdr3_aa: CASRNGQFSNQPQHF

j_call: TRBJ1-2
v_call: TRBV11-2
cdr3_aa: CASSLEIQGFYGYTF

j_call: TRBJ2-1
v_call: TRBV5-1
cdr3_aa: CASTKDRPSYNEQFF

j_call: TRBJ1-4
v_call: TRBV18
cdr3_aa: CASSPGGTREKLFF

j_call: TRBJ1-4
v_call: TRBV7-9
cdr3_aa: CASSEETGFATNEKLFF

j_call: TRBJ1-2
v_call: TRBV7-9
cdr3_aa: CASSLELTVSNYGYTF

j_call: TRBJ1-1
v_call: TRBV5-4
cdr3_aa: CASSPPGVGTEAFF

j_call: TRBJ1-1
v_call: TRBV2
cdr3_aa: CASRDRGFMNTEAFF

j_call: TRBJ1-1
v_call: TRBV25-1
cdr3_aa: CASSEYAGVPREAFF

j_call: TRBJ1-5
v_call: TRBV2
cdr3_aa: CASSERAGGFGNQPQHF

j_call: TRBJ1-1
v_call: TRBV27
cdr3_aa: CASRGDRVTEAFF

j_call: TRBJ1-4
v_call: TRBV5-1
cdr3_aa: CASSPLGQGPNEKLFF

j_call: TRBJ2-3
v_call: TRBV9
cdr3_aa: CASSVGRGGLGDTQYF

j_call: TRBJ2-3
v_call: TRBV5-1
cdr3_aa: CASSLERARDTQYF

j_call: TRBJ2-3
v_call: TRBV30
cdr3_aa: CAWSVSGRGDTQYF

j_call: TRBJ2-3
v_call: TRBV9
cdr3_aa: CASSPRPSGGGDTQYF

j_call: TRBJ2-7
v_call: TRBV5-1
cdr3_aa: CASSPWTGIIYEQYF

j_call: TRBJ2-5
v_call: TRBV30
cdr3_aa: CAWSGTSGGAGQETQYF

j_call: TRBJ1-1
v_call: TRBV5-5
cdr3_aa: CASSTERNTEAFF

j_call: TRBJ1-2
v_call: TRBV5-6
cdr3_aa: CASSLAAGDRGIGGYTF

j_call: TRBJ2-1
v_call: TRBV2
cdr3_aa: CASRRERGNNEQFF

j_call: TRBJ1-2
v_call: TRBV7-9
cdr3_aa: CASSRQTGSNYGYTF

j_call: TRBJ1-1
v_call: TRBV29-1
cdr3_aa: CSTRTATTEAFF

j_call: TRBJ1-2
v_call: TRBV3-1/TRBV3-2
cdr3_aa: CASSQDLQGAGYTF

j_call: TRBJ2-5
v_call: TRBV3-1/TRBV3-2
cdr3_aa: CASSLGQEETQYF

j_call: TRBJ1-2
v_call: TRBV27
cdr3_aa: CASSLEKSGGGYTF

j_call: TRBJ1-3
v_call: TRBV6-5
cdr3_aa: CASSQTGARGNTIYF